A selection of T cell receptor beta chains follows, all from one sample in a study of radiotherapy plus CTLA-4 blockade in lung cancer. Here immunoSEQ multiplex PCR was the method, and the copy in TCRdb shows in-frame clones only, minus some. The sample holds over 100,000 clones, roughly 86% seen once. Specimen: peripheral blood, collected from a patient treated with radiotherapy plus ipilimumab. These receptors were collected from a human donor with non-small cell lung cancer that progressed on radiotherapy plus ipilimumab. Some clones in this sample may be carry-over from other donors' samples. The CDR3 runs from the conserved cysteine through the conserved F or W. A D gene is named only where the DNA matches it firmly. For some rows the clone size is stated as once, few or many, or as a class when expanded; others skip it.

>TRBJ1-1|.|TRBV18|.
TGTGCCAGCTCACCAAGGAACCAGAACACTGAAGCTTTCTTT
CASSPRNQNTEAFF
>TRBJ1-3|TRBD1|TRBV7-9|.
TGTGCCAGCAGCAGACAGGGTCTCTCTGGAAACACCATATATTTT
CASSRQGLSGNTIYF
>TRBJ1-1|TRBD1|TRBV7-9|.
TGTGCCAGCAGCCCAGGGACAGGGTATACTGAAGCTTTCTTT
CASSPGTGYTEAFF
>TRBJ1-6|.|TRBV15|.
TGTGCCACCAGCAGAGATTATGCCATGCTAAATTCACCCCTCCACTTT
CATSRDYAMLNSPLHF
>TRBJ2-7|.|TRBV14|.
TGTGCCAGCAGCCAAGGGACCGGGGTTATGTACGAGCAGTACTTC
CASSQGTGVMYEQYF
>TRBJ2-2|.|TRBV9|.
TGTGCCAGCAGCGTAGATACAGGGACCGGGGAGCCGTTTTTT
CASSVDTGTGEPFF
>TRBJ2-2|.|TRBV28|few
TGTGCCAGCAGTTGGGACTCCTCATACGGGGAGCTGTTTTTT
CASSWDSSYGELFF
>TRBJ1-5|.|TRBV7-2|.
TGTGCCAGCAGCTTACCCGAGGGAGGGAGCAGCAATCAGCCCCAGCATTTT
CASSLPEGGSSNQPQHF
>TRBJ1-1|.|TRBV5-1|.
TGCGCCAGCAGCTTGGGTTCCCAGCGTGAAGCTTTCTTT
CASSLGSQREAFF
>TRBJ2-3|.|TRBV6-6|.
TGTGCCAGCAGTTACATCGGGCAGGATACGCAGTATTTT
CASSYIGQDTQYF
>TRBJ1-5|TRBD1|TRBV2|.
TGTGCCAGCAGCCCAGGACAGGCGATTCAGCCCCAGCATTTT
CASSPGQAIQPQHF
>TRBJ2-5|TRBD2|TRBV27|.
TGTGCCAGCAGTTGGGGGGGTACCGAGACCCAGTACTTC
CASSWGGTETQYF
>TRBJ1-5|.|TRBV11-2|.
TGTGCCAGCTCCTCGGGGTATAGCAATCAGCCCCAGCATTTT
CASSSGYSNQPQHF
>TRBJ2-7|.|TRBV20-1|.
TGCAGTGCTAAGGACTCCTACGAGCAGTACTTC
CSAKDSYEQYF
>TRBJ2-3|.|TRBV4-1|.
TGCGCCAGCAGCCAACACGACAGCATTAGCACAGATACGCAGTATTTT
CASSQHDSISTDTQYF
>TRBJ1-4|TRBD1|TRBV18|.
TGTGCCAGCTCACCTCCCGGACAGGGGCTTGAAAAACTGTTTTTT
CASSPPGQGLEKLFF
>TRBJ2-1|.|TRBV11-2|.
TGTGCCAGCAGCTTGGGGGGTGAGCAGTTCTTC
CASSLGGEQFF
>TRBJ2-3|.|TRBV18|.
TGTGCCAGCTCACCACCCGAGACAGTCAGCACAGATACGCAGTATTTT
CASSPPETVSTDTQYF
>TRBJ1-2|.|TRBV6-5|.
TGTGCCAGCAGTTACTCAGCGAGGACAGCCTATGGCTACACCTTC
CASSYSARTAYGYTF
>TRBJ2-2|.|TRBV28|.
TGTGCCAGCAGTCTCAGGGTTGGCGGGGAGCTGTTTTTT
CASSLRVGGELFF